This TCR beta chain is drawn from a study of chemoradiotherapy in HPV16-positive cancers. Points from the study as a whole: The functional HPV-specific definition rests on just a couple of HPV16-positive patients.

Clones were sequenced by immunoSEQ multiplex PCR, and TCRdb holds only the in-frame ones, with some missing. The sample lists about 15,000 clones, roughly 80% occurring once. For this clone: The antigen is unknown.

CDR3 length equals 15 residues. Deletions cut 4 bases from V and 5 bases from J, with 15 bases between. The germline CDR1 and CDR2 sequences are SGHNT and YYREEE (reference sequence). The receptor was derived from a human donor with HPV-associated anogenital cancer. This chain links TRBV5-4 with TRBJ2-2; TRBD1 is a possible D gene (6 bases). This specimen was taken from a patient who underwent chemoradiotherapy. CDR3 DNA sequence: TGTGCCAGCAGCGGAAAAACAGGGTGGACCGGGGAGCTGTTTTTT. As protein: CASSGKTGWTGELFF.